The rows below give T cell receptor beta chains drawn from one sample of a study of shared clonotypes between healthy human individuals. Profiled with immunoSEQ multiplex PCR; TCRdb holds only in-frame clones, not every one. The sample shows around 430,000 clones, around 75% of them seen only once. Material: PBMCs. All receptors come from a middle-aged woman in good health. Some clones in this sample may be carry-over from other donors' samples. Each CDR3 is given with its conserved first and last residue. D genes are given only for firm matches. Size is stated for part of the rows, as once, few or many counts, or as a class when the clone is expanded.

d_gene	j_gene	v_gene	abundance	CDR3aa	CDR3nt
.	TRBJ2-1	TRBV7-2	.	CASSLRASSYNEQFF	TGTGCCAGCAGCCTAAGGGCAAGCTCCTACAATGAGCAGTTCTTC
.	TRBJ1-5	TRBV19	.	CASSWQLYQPQHF	TGTGCCAGTAGCTGGCAGTTGTATCAGCCCCAGCATTTT
TRBD2	TRBJ2-1	TRBV7-9	once	CASSSTSPLNEQFF	TGTGCCAGCAGCTCGACTAGCCCCCTGAATGAGCAGTTCTTC
TRBD1	TRBJ2-7	TRBV11-2	.	CASSQGTGATNYEQYF	TGTGCCAGCAGCCAGGGGACAGGGGCGACCAACTACGAGCAGTACTTC
TRBD1	TRBJ1-4	TRBV28	few	CASKTGGNEKLFF	TGTGCCAGCAAGACAGGGGGAAATGAAAAACTGTTTTTT
.	TRBJ1-5	TRBV19	once	CASSQAAISNQPQHF	TGTGCCAGTAGTCAGGCGGCTATTAGCAATCAGCCCCAGCATTTT
.	TRBJ2-1	TRBV5-1	.	CASSLNYNEQFF	TGCGCCAGCAGCTTGAACTACAATGAGCAGTTCTTC
.	TRBJ1-1	TRBV5-4	few	CASSLIRAGNTEAFF	TGTGCCAGCAGCTTGATTCGGGCAGGGAACACTGAAGCTTTCTTT
.	TRBJ1-1	TRBV2	.	CASSEAGEPGPEAFF	TGTGCCAGCAGTGAAGCGGGGGAACCGGGGCCTGAAGCTTTCTTT
TRBD2	TRBJ2-1	TRBV5-1	few	CASSTTSGRAEQFF	TGCGCCAGCAGCACTACTAGCGGGAGGGCTGAGCAGTTCTTC
TRBD2	TRBJ2-1	TRBV11-2	.	CASSLDSGALNEQFF	TGTGCCAGCAGCTTAGACAGCGGGGCACTCAATGAGCAGTTCTTC
.	TRBJ2-7	TRBV9	few	CASSVGADPSYEQYF	TGTGCCAGCAGCGTAGGAGCGGACCCCTCCTACGAGCAGTACTTC
.	TRBJ2-7	TRBV2	many	CASSERTEQYF	TGTGCCAGCAGTGAACGGACAGAGCAGTACTTC
.	TRBJ2-7	TRBV15	few	CATSRASEDKQYF	TGTGCCACCAGCAGAGCTAGTGAGGATAAGCAGTACTTC
.	TRBJ2-5	TRBV6-1	.	CASSAPQFGRQETQYF	TGTGCCAGCAGTGCCCCCCAATTCGGTCGCCAAGAGACCCAGTACTTC
TRBD1	TRBJ2-7	TRBV10-3	.	CAISRDRLNEQYF	TGTGCCATCAGTCGGGACAGGTTGAACGAGCAGTACTTC
TRBD2	TRBJ2-7	TRBV4-1	once	CASSQIAGISYEQYF	TGCGCCAGCAGCCAGATAGCGGGAATCAGCTACGAGCAGTACTTC
TRBD2	TRBJ2-7	TRBV30	.	CAWSAGLADLYEQYF	TGTGCCTGGAGTGCGGGACTAGCGGACCTCTACGAGCAGTACTTC
.	TRBJ2-1	TRBV7-9	.	CASSLGNNEQFF	TGTGCCAGCAGCTTAGGGAACAATGAGCAGTTCTTC
.	TRBJ2-7	TRBV11-2	.	CASSQQASYEQYF	TGTGCCAGCAGCCAACAGGCCTCCTACGAGCAGTACTTC
.	TRBJ2-3	TRBV7-6	.	CASSSTSGNTQYF	TGTGCCAGCAGCTCGACCTCCGGGAATACGCAGTATTTT
.	TRBJ1-5	TRBV5-5	.	CASSPDSLWQPQHF	TGTGCCAGCAGCCCGGACAGCCTGTGGCAGCCCCAGCATTTT